These T cell receptor beta chains were read from a single sample in a study of blood T cell repertoires in COVID-19. This table comes from immunoSEQ multiplex PCR, and its TCRdb copy is limited to in-frame clones, with some not included. There are about 370,000 clones in the sample; roughly 92% occur only once, and 0.86% lies in the top ten. Sequencing input: PBMCs or T cells enriched from blood (not recorded which). These receptors were obtained from a woman aged 40 to 49 who had been exposed to COVID-19. Each CDR3 is given with its conserved first and last residue. A D gene is named only where the DNA matches it firmly. Not every row has a clone size; where given, it reads once, few, many or a size class.

V gene	clone size	D gene	J gene	CDR3 DNA	CDR3 protein
TRBV5-6	NA	NA	TRBJ1-2	TGTGCCAGCAGCTTGGAGGGCGGAGGCTATGGCTACACCTTC	CASSLEGGGYGYTF
TRBV6-5	NA	TRBD1	TRBJ2-5	TGTGCCAGCAGTTGGGGACAGGGGGCTGGCGAGACCCAGTACTTC	CASSWGQGAGETQYF
TRBV5-1	NA	NA	TRBJ1-3	TGCGCCAGCAGCATGACAGCCTCTGGAAACACCATATATTTT	CASSMTASGNTIYF
TRBV19	NA	NA	TRBJ1-6	TGTGCCAGTAGTTCACAACCACAAGTCCCTAGATCACCCCTCCACTTT	CASSSQPQVPRSPLHF
TRBV10-3	NA	NA	TRBJ2-1	TGTGCCATCAGTGAGTCGTCGTCGCAGGGCGAGCAGTTCTTC	CAISESSSQGEQFF
TRBV12-5	NA	TRBD1	TRBJ1-1	TGTGCTAGTGGTCCGGGACAGGGGTTTTTGAACACTGAAGCTTTCTTT	CASGPGQGFLNTEAFF
TRBV7-3	NA	TRBD1	TRBJ1-2	TGTGCCAGCAGCTCTACCGGGACAGGGGGCGCTTCGGGGTCCTCGGGGCAGTATGGCTACACCTTC	CASSSTGTGGASGSSGQYGYTF
TRBV2	NA	TRBD2	TRBJ2-1	TGTGCCAGCTGGACTAGCGGGGGGCCTTACAATGAGCAGTTCTTC	CASWTSGGPYNEQFF
TRBV5-6	NA	NA	TRBJ2-7	TGTGCCAGCAGCTTGAGTGGCCGATACTCCTACGAGCAGTACTTC	CASSLSGRYSYEQYF
TRBV10-3	NA	NA	TRBJ1-2	TGTGCCATCAGTTCCCTGGACAGCCATTCTAACTATGGCTACACCTTC	CAISSLDSHSNYGYTF
TRBV19	NA	NA	TRBJ1-1	TGTGCCAGTAGTATAGATCTATATTCCCGCACTGAAGCTTTCTTT	CASSIDLYSRTEAFF
TRBV27	few	TRBD2	TRBJ2-1	TGTGCCAGCAGCCCCCGAGTTGGACTAGCGGGTGAGCAGTTCTTC	CASSPRVGLAGEQFF
TRBV5-1	NA	TRBD1	TRBJ1-2	TGCGCCAGCAGCGAACAGGGGAATGGCTACACCTTC	CASSEQGNGYTF
TRBV10-3	NA	NA	TRBJ1-2	TGTGCCATCAGTGAGGCAGGGGACAACCCTAACTATGGCTACACCTTC	CAISEAGDNPNYGYTF
TRBV18	NA	TRBD2	TRBJ2-3	TGTGCCAGCTCACCACAAGGCGGGGGGGCGACAGATACGCAGTATTTT	CASSPQGGGATDTQYF
TRBV6-2/TRBV6-3	few	NA	TRBJ1-3	TGTGCCAGCAGTCGAGGACAGACGGTTTCTGGAAACACCATATATTTT	CASSRGQTVSGNTIYF
TRBV7-9	NA	NA	TRBJ1-4	TGTGCCAGCAGCTTAAAAGGGAGGGAAAAACTGTTTTTT	CASSLKGREKLFF
TRBV10-1	NA	NA	TRBJ1-2	TGCGCCAGCAGTACAGGGCCCTATGGCTACACCTTC	CASSTGPYGYTF
TRBV27	NA	TRBD1	TRBJ1-5	TGTGCCAGCAGTACCACCGGGACAGGGAGCGGTCAGCCCCAGCATTTT	CASSTTGTGSGQPQHF
TRBV5-1	NA	NA	TRBJ1-5	TGCGCCAGCAGCCCAACAGGAGATCAGCCCCAGCATTTT	CASSPTGDQPQHF
TRBV6-5	NA	NA	TRBJ1-2	TGTGCCAGCAGTTACTCCGGGGAGATCATCTATGGCTACACCTTC	CASSYSGEIIYGYTF
TRBV30	NA	TRBD1	TRBJ1-2	TGTGCCTGGAGACGAAAGGGACAGACCTATGGCTACACCTTC	CAWRRKGQTYGYTF
TRBV7-9	NA	NA	TRBJ1-1	TGTGCCAGCAGCTCGCGGGGGGGACACCAAGAGGGCACTGAAGCTTTCTTT	CASSSRGGHQEGTEAFF
TRBV20-1	NA	NA	TRBJ1-6	TGCAGTGCTAGTTGGGGGGATAGGACACCCCTCCACTTT	CSASWGDRTPLHF
TRBV10-1	NA	NA	TRBJ1-1	TGCGCCAGCAGTGAGTCGAGGAACACTGAAGCTTTCTTT	CASSESRNTEAFF
TRBV7-8	NA	NA	TRBJ1-5	TGTGCCAGCAGCTTAGCGACCGGGATCAATCAGCCCCAGCATTTT	CASSLATGINQPQHF
TRBV7-2	once	NA	TRBJ1-2	TGTGCCAGCAGCTTAGGGGCGTCCGCTCACACCTTC	CASSLGASAHTF
TRBV3-1/TRBV3-2	NA	NA	TRBJ1-1	TGTGCCAGCAGCCAAGAGGTCGGTGAAGCTTTCTTT	CASSQEVGEAFF
TRBV5-6	NA	TRBD1	TRBJ1-1	TGTGCCAGCAGCTTACTGTGGACAGGGGAGAACACTGAAGCTTTCTTT	CASSLLWTGENTEAFF